The present T cell receptor beta chain was sequenced within a study of response to subunit inactivated influenza vaccine. TCRdb processed the RT-PCR reads anew with MiXCR; each CDR3 protein has one entry. The data contain about 700,000 distinct CDR3 sequences, around 13% of them singletons. With V trimmed by 3 bases and J by 6 bases, 14 bases remained unmatched. CDR1 is WSHSY, CDR2 SAAADI, per germline. This CDR3 has 18 amino acids. General study results and limits: T cells newly recruited by each seasonal influenza vaccination are few, the authors suggested.

This clonotype was recorded at least ten times. The antigen is unknown. The specimen comprised PBMCs from blood, sampled 14 days before vaccination. V usage is TRBV10-2 and J usage is TRBJ2-2; 9 positions match TRBD2. This TCR derives from a man over 45 who received an inactivated influenza vaccine. As DNA, the CDR3 is TGCGCCAGCAGTGACCCCGGGCTAGCGGGACGTTGGTCCGGGGAGCTGTTTTTT. It translates to CASSDPGLAGRWSGELFF.